The 32 T cell receptor beta chains reported below all come from one sample, sequenced in a study of TIL therapy for anti-PD-1-resistant metastatic lung cancer. Sequencing used immunoSEQ v3. Here immunoSEQ multiplex PCR was the method, and the copy in TCRdb shows in-frame clones only, minus some. Among under 55,000 clones listed, around 79% were seen once. Time point denoted: pre-treatment sample, taken before nivolumab and TIL therapy. This material consisted of blood, taken at baseline. Receptors originate from a woman between 30 and 79 years old with non-small cell lung cancer.

J is TRBJ2-5 and V is TRBV19; TRBD1 or TRBD2 may be the D gene (5 bases each). Germline V gene lookup returns CDR1 LNHDA and CDR2 SQIVND (reference sequence). This CDR3 is built from 14 residues. Deletions cut 6 bases from V and 4 bases from J, with 15 bases between. CDR3 DNA sequence: TGTGCCAGTAGCGAGGGGCTAGCTGGAGAGACCCAGTACTTC. Translating gives CASSEGLAGETQYF.

This chain links TRBV5-1 with TRBJ1-2; 8 bases line up with TRBD1. The CDR3 runs 13 residues. The V gene's germline CDR1 is SGHRS and CDR2 YFSETQ. After removal of 0 bases from V and 8 bases from J, the junction contained 3 bases not matched to a gene. Here the CDR3 reads CASSLAGTGGYTF. The CDR3 region has the DNA TGCGCCAGCAGCTTGGCCGGGACAGGCGGCTACACCTTC.

About this clone: This sample also contains other DNA sequences that code for the same CDR3. J is TRBJ1-2 and V is TRBV14; D is ambiguous. The ends were cut back, 3 bases at V and 2 bases at J, with 7 bases in the middle. Germline-derived CDR1 and CDR2 are SGHDN and FVKESK. The CDR3 consists of 13 residues. In DNA, the CDR3 is TGTGCCAGCAGCCAGGGCACGAACTATGGCTACACCTTC. Its translation is CASSQGTNYGYTF.

A few counts support this clone. This rearrangement joins TRBV5-8 to TRBJ1-1; D call uncertain. Per germline, CDR1 SGHTS and CDR2 YDEGEE. The CDR3 totals 11 residues. Trimming pared 0 bases from V and 11 bases from J, leaving 8 bases between. The CDR3 coding sequence is TGTGCCAGCAGCTTGGGAAGGAGGGCTTTCTTT. It translates to CASSLGRRAFF.

The chain couples TRBV5-1 to TRBJ1-1; a possible D gene is TRBD1 (6 bases). The CDR3 has 15 residues. V was trimmed by 4 bases and J by 1 base, leaving 14 bases between them. From germline, CDR1 is SGHRS and CDR2 YFSETQ. CDR3 coding DNA: TGCGCCAGCAGCATACAGGGAGGGTCGAACACTGAAGCTTTCTTT. Protein sequence: CASSIQGGSNTEAFF.

This chain links TRBV6-1 with TRBJ1-3; D uncertain. Between the trimmed V and J ends, which lost 3 bases and 3 bases, there was a span of 15 bases. The CDR3 loop spans 16 amino acids. Per germline, CDR1 MNHNS and CDR2 SASEGT. CDR3 nucleotide sequence: TGTGCCAGCAGTGATGGGGTTTGGTCAGGTGGAAACACCATATATTTT. Protein sequence: CASSDGVWSGGNTIYF.

The chain uses TRBV4-1 and TRBJ2-2, with D possibly matching TRBD2 (5 bases). The CDR3 is made up of 15 amino acids. Germline V lookup: CDR1 MGHRA, CDR2 YSYEKL. Trimming stripped 4 bases from V and 6 bases from J, with 15 bases between. As DNA, the CDR3 is TGCGCCAGCAGCCCGTTAGCCGTGGGAGCCGGGGAGCTGTTTTTT. Amino acid sequence: CASSPLAVGAGELFF.

The CDR3, as DNA: TGTGCTTCAAGCAGGGGCAGTACTGAAGCTTTCTTT. Amino acid sequence: CASSRGSTEAFF. This rearrangement joins TRBV9 to TRBJ1-1, with D possibly TRBD1 on 6 matching bases. The CDR3 contains 12 residues. Germline V gives CDR1 SGDLS, CDR2 YYNGEE.

This clone occurred a few times. The V call is TRBV7-9, the J call TRBJ2-7; D perhaps matches TRBD2 (5 bases). CDR1 SEHNR and CDR2 FQNEAQ come from the germline V gene (reference sequence). The V end lost 3 bases, the J end lost 1 base, and 7 bases lay between the germline ends. This CDR3 region has 13 residues. DNA of the CDR3: TGTGCCAGCAGCTTCGGGATTTCCTACGAGCAGTACTTC. It codes for CASSFGISYEQYF.

The chain is built from TRBV6-6 and TRBJ2-5, with D perhaps given as TRBD1 or TRBD2 (5 bases each). Germline CDR1 is MNHNY and CDR2 is SVGAGI (reference sequence). V was trimmed by 6 bases and J by 2 bases, leaving 13 bases between them. This CDR3 region has 14 residues. In DNA, the CDR3 is TGTGCCAGCAGACGGGGCTATAATCAAGAGACCCAGTACTTC. Its translation is CASRRGYNQETQYF.

As DNA, the CDR3 is TGTGCCACCAGCAGAGTTGGGGGTTCCAACTATGGCTACACCTTC. Residues: CATSRVGGSNYGYTF. V is TRBV15 and J is TRBJ1-2, with D possibly being TRBD1 (5 bases). This CDR3 is built from 15 residues. Trimming removed 1 base from V and 2 bases from J, with 11 bases in between. Germline CDR1 and CDR2: LNHNV and YYDKDF (reference sequence).

The chain joins TRBV9 to TRBJ2-5, with 15 positions matching TRBD2. The CDR3 is made up of 17 amino acids. V gave up 0 bases and J gave up 2 bases; unmatched junction bases: 2. CDR1 and CDR2 (germline): SGDLS, YYNGEE. Here the CDR3 reads CASSVAGTSGGQETQYF. CDR3 nucleotide sequence: TGTGCCAGCAGCGTAGCTGGGACTAGCGGGGGGCAAGAGACCCAGTACTTC.

The chain carries TRBV30 and TRBJ1-1; D not certain. Trimming left V 5 bases short and J 1 base short, with 11 bases between. This CDR3 has 13 amino acids. The V gene's germline CDR1 is GTSNPN and CDR2 SVGIG (reference sequence). The CDR3 bases are TGTGCCTGGGCCGCCACTGCGAACACTGAAGCTTTCTTT. This gives the protein CAWAATANTEAFF.

V and J are TRBV27 and TRBJ2-3; no definite D call. Between the trimmed V and J ends, which lost 5 bases and 0 bases, there was a span of 3 bases. CDR1 is MNHEY and CDR2 is SMNVEV in the germline V gene (reference sequence). CDR3 length equals 12 residues. This CDR3 is CASSPSTDTQYF. DNA of the CDR3: TGTGCCAGCAGTCCCAGCACAGATACGCAGTATTTT.

The V call is TRBV5-1, the J call TRBJ1-1, with 9 bases lining up with TRBD1. The CDR3 has 14 residues. The V gene's germline CDR1 is SGHRS and CDR2 YFSETQ. V dropped 4 bases and J dropped 4; count of bases not matched to a gene: 5. CDR3 nucleotide sequence: TGCGCCAGCAGCACAGGGGGCTTGGGCACTGAAGCTTTCTTT. This encodes CASSTGGLGTEAFF.

This rearrangement joins TRBV5-1 to TRBJ1-2; possible D gene TRBD1, 5 bases. This CDR3 comprises 13 residues. V was cut by 2 bases and J by 8 bases, with 13 bases left in between. Germline V lookup: CDR1 SGHRS, CDR2 YFSETQ. For the CDR3, the DNA is TGCGCCAGCAGCTTAGCCGACAGTTACGGCTACACCTTC. This codes for CASSLADSYGYTF. Variable domain in full (rest from reference TRBV5-1 and TRBJ1-2): KAGVTQTPRYLIKTRGQQVTLSCSPISGHRSVSWYQQTPGQGLQFLFEYFSETQRNKGNFPGRFSGRQFSNSRSEMNVSTLELGDSALYLCASSLADSYGYTFGSGTRLTVV.

V and J are TRBV2 and TRBJ1-4; 10 bases are shared with TRBD1. CDR1 SNHLY and CDR2 FYNNEI come from the germline V gene. V was pared by 2 bases and J by 8 bases, with 5 bases of the junction left unmatched. The CDR3 has 15 amino acids. DNA of the CDR3: TGTGCCAGCAGTGAAAGGACAGGGGGTACGGAAAAACTGTTTTTT. It codes for CASSERTGGTEKLFF. Full variable domain (remainder filled in from reference TRBV2 and TRBJ1-4): EPEVTQTPSHQVTQMGQEVILRCVPISNHLYFYWYRQILGQKVEFLVSFYNNEISEKSEIFDDQFSVERPDGSNFTLKIRSTKLEDSAMYFCASSERTGGTEKLFFGSGTQLSVL.

J is TRBJ2-2 and V is TRBV6-6, with 8 bases identical to TRBD1. Germline V gene sequence: CDR1 MNHNY, CDR2 SVGAGI (reference sequence). V dropped 6 bases and J dropped 6; count of bases not matched to a gene: 6. The CDR3 runs to 14 residues. The CDR3: CASRPQQGAGELFF. CDR3 coding DNA: TGTGCCAGCAGGCCTCAACAGGGGGCCGGGGAGCTGTTTTTT.

About this clone itself: Other DNA sequences of this sample code for an identical CDR3. The DNA of the CDR3 is TGCGCCAGCAGCTTACCCGGGCCGAATCAGCCCCAGCATTTT. Translated: CASSLPGPNQPQHF. The V gene is TRBV5-1, the J gene TRBJ1-5, with D unresolved. Looked up from germline, CDR1 is SGHRS and CDR2 is YFSETQ. V gave up 2 bases and J gave up 4 bases, with 10 bases separating them. The CDR3 is made up of 14 amino acids. Looking up the rest from reference TRBV5-1 and TRBJ1-5 gives the full variable domain: KAGVTQTPRYLIKTRGQQVTLSCSPISGHRSVSWYQQTPGQGLQFLFEYFSETQRNKGNFPGRFSGRQFSNSRSEMNVSTLELGDSALYLCASSLPGPNQPQHFGDGTRLSIL.

This clone has more than one count but fewer than ten. The chain combines TRBV7-9 with TRBJ2-1, with 9 nucleotides matching TRBD2. The CDR3 consists of 14 residues. V shed 5 bases, J shed 10 bases, and the junction held 9 bases outside the gene matches. Germline V gene sequence: CDR1 SEHNR, CDR2 FQNEAQ (reference sequence). The CDR3 DNA sequence: TGTGCCAGCAGCCCGAGGATTAGCGGGGGCGAGCAGTTCTTC. Protein sequence: CASSPRISGGEQFF.

The CDR3 protein is CASSPEGGRRTEAFF. The DNA for the CDR3 is TGTGCCAGCAGCCCGGAAGGGGGGCGCCGGACTGAAGCTTTCTTT. The chain couples TRBV5-4 to TRBJ1-1; TRBD1 is a possible D gene (6 bases). From germline, CDR1 is SGHNT and CDR2 YYREEE (reference sequence). The length of the CDR3 is 15 residues. V lost 4 bases and J 5 bases, leaving 18 bases between the germline ends.

This chain's CDR3 is CASSLYWSTKLEQYF. The CDR3 DNA reads as TGTGCCAGCAGTCTCTATTGGTCGACAAAATTGGAGCAGTACTTC. This chain joins TRBV27 and TRBJ2-7, with D uncertain. This CDR3 has 15 amino acids. V was shortened by 5 bases and J by 7 bases, with 21 bases between the two germline ends. Germline V gives CDR1 MNHEY, CDR2 SMNVEV (reference sequence).

The gene calls are TRBV10-1 and TRBJ2-7; 12 bases align to TRBD2. The trim removed 5 bases at V and 5 bases at J, leaving 4 bases unmatched. The germline CDR1 and CDR2 sequences are WNHNN and SYGVQD (reference sequence). This CDR3 contains 14 residues. This CDR3 reads CASSYGTSGHEQYF. The CDR3 nucleotides read TGCGCCAGCAGTTATGGGACTAGCGGGCACGAGCAGTACTTC.

The chain has TRBV11-2 and TRBJ2-7; D is unclear. Trimming left V 2 bases short and J 3 bases short, with 5 bases between. The CDR3 runs 12 residues. The germline gives CDR1 SGHAT, CDR2 FQNNGV. The CDR3: CASSLRDYEQYF. CDR3 sequence (DNA): TGTGCCAGCAGCTTAAGGGACTACGAGCAGTACTTC.

The chain employs TRBV11-2 and TRBJ2-3; 11 nucleotides agree with TRBD1. The CDR3 has 17 amino acids. The germline V gene encodes CDR1 SGHAT and CDR2 FQNNGV. V trimming: 7 bases; J trimming: 5 bases; junction bases outside the gene matches: 14. This CDR3 is CASTGRTGGILGDTQYF. The DNA of the CDR3 is TGTGCCAGCACCGGGAGGACAGGGGGCATTTTAGGAGATACGCAGTATTTT.

The rearrangement uses TRBV10-3 and TRBJ2-2, with D uncertain. Germline CDR1 ENHRY, CDR2 SYGVKD. The CDR3 is 12 residues long. The V and J ends lost 5 bases and 6 bases respectively, with 7 bases between them. The CDR3: CAISIEAGELFF. CDR3 bases: TGTGCCATCAGTATTGAGGCCGGGGAGCTGTTTTTT.

This chain uses TRBV6-6 with TRBJ1-2, with no clear D. CDR1 and CDR2 from the germline V gene are MNHNY and SVGAGI (reference sequence). Trimming took 3 bases from V and 3 from J, leaving 8 bases between them. The CDR3 is 13 amino acids. CDR3 amino acids: CASSYGGDYGYTF. As DNA, the CDR3 is TGTGCCAGCAGTTATGGCGGCGACTATGGCTACACCTTC.

This rearrangement joins TRBV19 to TRBJ1-2; D gene unclear. With 2 bases removed from V and 2 bases from J, the gap between germline ends came to 12 bases. The CDR3 totals 15 residues. Germline CDR1 reads LNHDA; CDR2 reads SQIVND (reference sequence). For the CDR3, the DNA is TGTGCCAGTAGTATACTCCCTACCGGGAACTATGGCTACACCTTC. Protein: CASSILPTGNYGYTF.

The V call is TRBV5-1, the J call TRBJ2-3, with 9 bases identical to TRBD1. Germline loops: CDR1 SGHRS, CDR2 YFSETQ. The V gene end was trimmed by 1 base and the J gene end by 3 bases; junction bases not matched to a gene: 9. The CDR3 runs 17 residues. The DNA for the CDR3 is TGCGCCAGCAGCTTGCGTGTCCGGGACAGGGTAACAGATACGCAGTATTTT. This gives the protein CASSLRVRDRVTDTQYF.

The J gene is TRBJ2-3, the V gene TRBV18; a possible D gene is TRBD2 (7 bases). Germline CDR1 and CDR2: KGHSH and LQKENI. The length of the CDR3 is 16 residues. Between the trimmed V and J ends, which lost 0 bases and 3 bases, there was a span of 13 bases. Here the CDR3 reads CASSPPAKGGTDTQYF. The CDR3 DNA follows: TGTGCCAGCTCACCACCGGCAAAGGGGGGGACAGATACGCAGTATTTT.

This chain uses TRBV13 with TRBJ2-3, with 9 nucleotides matching TRBD2. The CDR3 totals 16 residues. Germline-derived CDR1 and CDR2 are PRHDT and FYEKMQ (reference sequence). V gave up 5 bases and J gave up 1 base; unmatched junction bases: 7. CDR3 sequence (DNA): TGTGCCAGCAGCCGAAGGCGGACTAGCGGCACAGATACGCAGTATTTT. Residues: CASSRRRTSGTDTQYF. The variable domain in full, completed from reference TRBV13 and TRBJ2-3, reads AAGVIQSPRHLIKEKRETATLKCYPIPRHDTVYWYQQGPGQDPQFLISFYEKMQSDKGSIPDRFSAQQFSDYHSELNMSSLELGDSALYFCASSRRRTSGTDTQYFGPGTRLTVL.

This sequence joins TRBV28 and TRBJ2-2; 10 bases fit TRBD2. Looked up from germline, CDR1 is MDHEN and CDR2 is SYDVKM. The length of the CDR3 is 16 residues. Germline trimming cut 7 bases from V and 6 bases from J; bases unmatched to any gene: 11. The CDR3 is CASTSGTSAAAGELFF. For the CDR3, the DNA is TGTGCCAGCACATCAGGGACTAGCGCTGCGGCCGGGGAGCTGTTTTTT.